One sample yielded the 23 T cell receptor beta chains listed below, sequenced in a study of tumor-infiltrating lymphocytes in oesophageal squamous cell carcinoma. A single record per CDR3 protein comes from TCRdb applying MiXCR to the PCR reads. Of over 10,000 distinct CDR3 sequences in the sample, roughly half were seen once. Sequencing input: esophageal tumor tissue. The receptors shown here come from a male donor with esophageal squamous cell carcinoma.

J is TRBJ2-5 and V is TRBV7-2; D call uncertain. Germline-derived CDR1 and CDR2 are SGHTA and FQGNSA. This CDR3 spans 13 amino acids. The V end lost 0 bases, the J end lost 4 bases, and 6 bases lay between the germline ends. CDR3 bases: TGTGCCAGCAGCTTAGCGCCACGAGAGACCCAGTACTTC. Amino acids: CASSLAPRETQYF.

The CDR3 loop reads CASRRQGRSTDTQYF. The CDR3 DNA sequence: TGTGCCAGCAGAAGACAGGGGAGAAGCACAGATACGCAGTATTTT. The genes are TRBV6-1 and TRBJ2-3, with TRBD1 matching 8 bases. After removal of 6 bases from V and 0 bases from J, the junction contained 5 bases not matched to a gene. Germline values: CDR1 MNHNS, CDR2 SASEGT. The CDR3 loop spans 15 amino acids.

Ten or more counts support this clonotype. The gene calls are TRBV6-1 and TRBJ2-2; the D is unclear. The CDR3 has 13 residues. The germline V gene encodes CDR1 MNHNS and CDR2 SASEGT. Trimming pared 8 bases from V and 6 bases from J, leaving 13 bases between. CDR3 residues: CASLGRVAGELFF. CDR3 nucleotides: TGTGCCAGCCTCGGTCGCGTGGCCGGGGAGCTGTTTTTT.

Written as DNA, the CDR3 is TGTGCCAGCAGCCTCGAGTTCAGCGAGACCCAGTACTTC. It encodes CASSLEFSETQYF. The chain combines TRBV7-2 with TRBJ2-5; no firm D call. CDR1 and CDR2 from the germline V gene are SGHTA and FQGNSA. The CDR3 sequence is 13 residues long. The germline V and J ends were trimmed by 5 bases and 5 bases, with 12 bases remaining between them. Full variable domain (outside the CDR3, taken from reference TRBV7-2 and TRBJ2-5): GAGVSQSPSNKVTEKGKDVELRCDPISGHTALYWYRQSLGQGLEFLIYFQGNSAPDKSGLPSDRFSAERTGGSVSTLTIQRTQQEDSAVYLCASSLEFSETQYFGPGTRLLVL.

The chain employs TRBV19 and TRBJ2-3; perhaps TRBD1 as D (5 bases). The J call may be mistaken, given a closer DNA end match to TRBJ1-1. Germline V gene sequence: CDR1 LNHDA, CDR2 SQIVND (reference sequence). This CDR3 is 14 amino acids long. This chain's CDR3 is CASTPTEMNTEAFF. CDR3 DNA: TGTGCCAGTACCCCGACAGAAATGAACACTGAAGCTTTCTTT.

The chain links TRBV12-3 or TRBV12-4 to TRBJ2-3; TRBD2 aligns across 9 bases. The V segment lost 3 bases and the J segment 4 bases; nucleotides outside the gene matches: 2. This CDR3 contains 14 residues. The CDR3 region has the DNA TGTGCCAGCAGTTTTGGCGGGGGGGCAGATACGCAGTATTTT. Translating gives CASSFGGGADTQYF.

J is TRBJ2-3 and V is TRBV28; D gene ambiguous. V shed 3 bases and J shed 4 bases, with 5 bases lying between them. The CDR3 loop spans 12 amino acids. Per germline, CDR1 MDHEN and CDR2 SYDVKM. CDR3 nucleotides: TGTGCCAGCAGTTTTCGCGCAGATACGCAGTATTTT. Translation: CASSFRADTQYF.

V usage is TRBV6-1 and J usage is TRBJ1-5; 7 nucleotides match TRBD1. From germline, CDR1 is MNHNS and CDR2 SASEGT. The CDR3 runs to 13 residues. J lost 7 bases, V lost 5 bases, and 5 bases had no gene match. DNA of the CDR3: TGTGCCAGCAGTAATACAGGGGACCAGCCCCAGCATTTT. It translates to CASSNTGDQPQHF.

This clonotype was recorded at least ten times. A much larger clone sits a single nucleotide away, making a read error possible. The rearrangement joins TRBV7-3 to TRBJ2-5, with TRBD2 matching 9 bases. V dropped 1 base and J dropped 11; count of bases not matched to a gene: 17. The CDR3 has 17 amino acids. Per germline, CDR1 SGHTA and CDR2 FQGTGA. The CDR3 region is CASSLSPSGATYNEQYF. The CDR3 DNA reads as TGTGCCAGCAGCTTAAGTCCTAGCGGGGCAACCTACAATGAGCAGTACTTC. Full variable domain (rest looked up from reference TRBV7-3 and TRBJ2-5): GAGVSQTPSNKVTEKGKYVELRCDPISGHTALYWYRQSLGQGPEFLIYFQGTGAADDSGLPNDRFFAVRPEGSVSTLKIQRTERGDSAVYLCASSLSPSGATYNEQYFGPGTRLLVL.

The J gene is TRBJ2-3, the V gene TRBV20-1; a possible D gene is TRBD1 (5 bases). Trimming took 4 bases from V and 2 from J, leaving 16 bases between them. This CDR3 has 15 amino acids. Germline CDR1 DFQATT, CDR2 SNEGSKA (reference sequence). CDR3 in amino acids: CSAITGAVTTDTQYF. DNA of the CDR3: TGCAGTGCTATCACAGGTGCGGTCACCACAGATACGCAGTATTTT.

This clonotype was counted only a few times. CDR3 sequence (DNA): TGTGCCAGCAGCACGGGACAGGGGTACAATGAGCAGTTCTTC. Its translation is CASSTGQGYNEQFF. V gene TRBV7-3 combines with J gene TRBJ2-7; 10 nucleotides align to TRBD1. With the DNA end fitting TRBJ2-1 better, the J assignment may be wrong. This CDR3 spans 14 amino acids. Germline V gene lookup returns CDR1 SGHTA and CDR2 FQGTGA.

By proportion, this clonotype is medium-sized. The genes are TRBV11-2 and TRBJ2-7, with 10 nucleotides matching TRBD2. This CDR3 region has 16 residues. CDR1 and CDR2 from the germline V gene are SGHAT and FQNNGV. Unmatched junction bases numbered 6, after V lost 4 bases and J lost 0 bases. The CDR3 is CASSSRLAGLSYEQYF. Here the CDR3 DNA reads TGTGCCAGCAGCTCCAGACTAGCGGGCCTCTCCTACGAGCAGTACTTC. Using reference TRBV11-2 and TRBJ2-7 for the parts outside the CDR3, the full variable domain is EAGVAQSPRYKIIEKRQSVAFWCNPISGHATLYWYQQILGQGPKLLIQFQNNGVVDDSQLPKDRFSAERLKGVDSTLKIQPAKLEDSAVYLCASSSRLAGLSYEQYFGPGTRLTVT.

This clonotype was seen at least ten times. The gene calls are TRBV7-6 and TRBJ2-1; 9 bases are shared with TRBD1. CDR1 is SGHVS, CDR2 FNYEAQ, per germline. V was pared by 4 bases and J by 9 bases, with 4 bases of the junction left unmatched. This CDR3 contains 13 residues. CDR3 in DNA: TGTGCCAGCAGCTGGGACAGGGAAAGTGAGCAGTTCTTC. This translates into CASSWDRESEQFF.

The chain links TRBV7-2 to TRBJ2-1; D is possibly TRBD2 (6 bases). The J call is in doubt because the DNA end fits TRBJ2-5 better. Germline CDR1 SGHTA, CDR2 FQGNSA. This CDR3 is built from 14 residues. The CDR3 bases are TGTGCCAGCAGCTATGGACAAGGAGGGGAGACCCAGTACTTC. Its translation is CASSYGQGGETQYF.

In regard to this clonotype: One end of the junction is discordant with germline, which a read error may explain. This CDR3 is CASSTSGVYNEQYF. As DNA, the CDR3 is TGTGCCAGCTCCACTAGCGGGGTTTACAATGAGCAGTACTTT. The V gene is TRBV7-6, the J gene TRBJ1-6; D is uncertain. The CDR3 loop spans 14 amino acids. From germline, CDR1 is SGHVS and CDR2 FNYEAQ.

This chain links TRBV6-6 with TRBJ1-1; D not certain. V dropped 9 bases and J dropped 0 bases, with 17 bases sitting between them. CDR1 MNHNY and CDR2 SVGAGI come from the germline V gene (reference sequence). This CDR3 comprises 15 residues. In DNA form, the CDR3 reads TGTGCCAGTTTCGATCTGGGGAGACTGAACACTGAAGCTTTCTTT. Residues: CASFDLGRLNTEAFF.

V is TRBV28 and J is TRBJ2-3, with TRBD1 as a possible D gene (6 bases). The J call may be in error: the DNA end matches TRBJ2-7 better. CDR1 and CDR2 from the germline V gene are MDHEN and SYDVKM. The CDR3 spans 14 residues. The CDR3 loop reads CASSFLQGTDTQYF. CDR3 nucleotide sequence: TGTGCCAGCAGTTTTCTACAGGGCACAGATACGCAGTACTTC.

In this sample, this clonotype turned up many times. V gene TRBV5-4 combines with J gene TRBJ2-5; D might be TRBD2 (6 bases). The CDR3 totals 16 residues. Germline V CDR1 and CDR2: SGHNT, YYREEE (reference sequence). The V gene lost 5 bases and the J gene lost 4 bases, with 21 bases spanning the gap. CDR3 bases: TGTGCCAGCAGTTCCCCGACGGGGAGGCGTGGAGAGACCCAGTACTTC. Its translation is CASSSPTGRRGETQYF.

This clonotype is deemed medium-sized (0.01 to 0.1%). The CDR3 here is CASSLVLGEQYF. CDR3 bases: TGTGCCAGCAGCTTAGTCTTGGGCGAGCAGTACTTC. J is TRBJ2-7 and V is TRBV7-9; D uncertain. V lost 1 base to trimming and J lost 6 bases, with 7 bases between them. CDR1 and CDR2 from the germline V gene are SEHNR and FQNEAQ (reference sequence). The CDR3 is made up of 12 amino acids.

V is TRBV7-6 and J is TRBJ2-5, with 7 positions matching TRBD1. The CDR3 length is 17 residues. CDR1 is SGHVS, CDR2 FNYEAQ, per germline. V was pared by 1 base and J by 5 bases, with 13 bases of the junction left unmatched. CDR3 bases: TGTGCCAGCAGCTTAGGGGTCGGGACAGCCCCCTTGGAGACCCAGTACTTC. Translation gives CASSLGVGTAPLETQYF.

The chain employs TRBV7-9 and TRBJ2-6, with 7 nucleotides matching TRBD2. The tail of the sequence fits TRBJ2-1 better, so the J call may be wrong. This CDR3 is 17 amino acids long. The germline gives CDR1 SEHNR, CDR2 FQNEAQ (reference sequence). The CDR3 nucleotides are TGTGCCAGCAGCTTAGAACTAGCGAGCCACTTTTACAATGAGCAGTTCTTC. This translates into CASSLELASHFYNEQFF.

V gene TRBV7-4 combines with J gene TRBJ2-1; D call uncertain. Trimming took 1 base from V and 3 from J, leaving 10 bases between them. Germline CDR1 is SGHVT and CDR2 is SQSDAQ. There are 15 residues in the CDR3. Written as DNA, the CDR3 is TGTGCCAGCAGCTTAGTCAGCAACTACTACAATGAGCAGTTCTTC. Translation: CASSLVSNYYNEQFF.

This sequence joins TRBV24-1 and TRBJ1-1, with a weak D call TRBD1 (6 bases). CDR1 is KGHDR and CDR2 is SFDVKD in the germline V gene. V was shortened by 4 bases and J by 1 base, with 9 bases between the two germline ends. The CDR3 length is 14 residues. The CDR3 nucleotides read TGTGCCACCAGTGACTCGGGACAGAACACTGAAGCTTTCTTT. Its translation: CATSDSGQNTEAFF.